This T cell receptor beta chain was identified during a study of T cells expressing NK-cell markers. Study-wide results and caveats: In over 5 donors, dominant CD3+CD56+NKG2C+ clonotypes ranked among the top 10 CD8+ clonotypes.

As concerns this clonotype: Its target is unknown.

Each CDR3 protein gets one entry in TCRdb, which reprocessed the 5' RACE reads and gives no DNA. In total, the table holds 200,000 to 300,000 distinct CDR3 sequences. The clonotype originates from a woman aged 18 to 75 in good health. The specimen was blood T cells: a sorted CD56 or NKG2C T cell subset, CD4+ or CD8+ T cells, or bulk PBMC T cells (not recorded which).

The CDR3 region is CSARDPVLNYGYTF. The genes are TRBV20-1 and TRBJ1-2. Germline loops: CDR1 DFQATT, CDR2 SNEGSKA (reference sequence). This CDR3 comprises 14 residues.